The rows below give T cell receptor beta chains drawn from one sample of a study of T cells in pancreatic ductal adenocarcinoma. TCRdb keeps only in-frame clones here, not all; method: immunoSEQ multiplex PCR. The sample includes under 20,000 clones, around nine tenths seen only once; the top ten take roughly 0.91%. The sample taken for sequencing was PBMCs. The source of these receptors is a human donor with pancreatic ductal adenocarcinoma. Both conserved end residues are part of each CDR3. D genes are given only for firm matches. Not every row has a clone size; where given, it reads once, few, many or a size class.

CDR3	DNA	D	size	length	V	J
CSVEASGRYTDTQYF	TGCAGCGTTGAAGCTAGCGGGCGATACACAGATACGCAGTATTTT	TRBD2	.	15	TRBV29-1	TRBJ2-3
CASSSKYGSRVQHF	TGTGCCAGCAGCTCCAAGTATGGGTCCAGGGTCCAGCATTTT	.	.	14	TRBV11-2	TRBJ1-5
CASSEEGAQPQHF	TGTGCCAGCAGTGAAGAGGGGGCTCAGCCCCAGCATTTT	TRBD1	.	13	TRBV6-1	TRBJ1-5
CASSSELRQIGEQYF	TGTGCCAGCAGCTCTGAACTGAGGCAAATAGGCGAGCAGTACTTC	.	.	15	TRBV7-9	TRBJ2-7
CASSLVQAGGETQYF	TGTGCCAGCAGCTTGGTTCAAGCGGGGGGGGAGACCCAGTACTTC	TRBD2	.	15	TRBV4-2	TRBJ2-5
CASSLAPAGGRETQYF	TGTGCCAGCAGCTTGGCCCCAGCAGGGGGCAGGGAGACCCAGTACTTC	TRBD1	.	16	TRBV5-5	TRBJ2-5
CASSLAARYEQYF	TGTGCCAGCAGCTTGGCTGCGAGGTACGAGCAGTACTTC	.	.	13	TRBV5-5	TRBJ2-7
CAWSLAGRLNSPLHF	TGTGCCTGGAGTCTCGCCGGGAGGCTTAATTCACCCCTCCACTTT	.	.	15	TRBV30	TRBJ1-6
CSVAGASYGYTF	TGCAGCGTCGCGGGGGCATCCTATGGCTACACCTTC	.	.	12	TRBV29-1	TRBJ1-2
CASSLGLAGDEQYF	TGCGCCAGCAGCCTGGGACTAGCGGGGGACGAGCAGTACTTC	TRBD2	.	14	TRBV5-1	TRBJ2-7
CASSQDRGWNEKLFF	TGCGCCAGCAGCCAAGACAGGGGGTGGAATGAAAAACTGTTTTTT	TRBD1	once	15	TRBV4-3	TRBJ1-4
CASSQTWGLGTDTQYF	TGTGCCAGCAGCCAGACATGGGGACTAGGCACAGATACGCAGTATTTT	TRBD2	.	16	TRBV7-2	TRBJ2-3
CASSLSVAGGSYEQYF	TGTGCCAGCAGCCTTAGCGTAGCGGGGGGATCGTACGAGCAGTACTTC	TRBD2	.	16	TRBV7-3	TRBJ2-7
CAWSAGTTYTDTQYF	TGTGCCTGGAGTGCCGGGACTACCTACACAGATACGCAGTATTTT	TRBD2	.	15	TRBV30	TRBJ2-3